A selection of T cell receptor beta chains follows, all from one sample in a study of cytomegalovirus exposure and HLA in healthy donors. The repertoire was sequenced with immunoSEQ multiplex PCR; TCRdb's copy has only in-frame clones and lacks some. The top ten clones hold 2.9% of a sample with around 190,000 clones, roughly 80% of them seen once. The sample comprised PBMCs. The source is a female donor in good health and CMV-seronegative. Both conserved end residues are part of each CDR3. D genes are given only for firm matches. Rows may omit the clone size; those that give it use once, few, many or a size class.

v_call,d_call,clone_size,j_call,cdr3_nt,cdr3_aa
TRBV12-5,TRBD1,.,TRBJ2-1,TGTGCTAGTGGTTTACAGGGGGCCGTGAGGTATGGCAATGAGCAGTTCTTC,CASGLQGAVRYGNEQFF
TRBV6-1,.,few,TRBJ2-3,TGTGCCAGCAGTGAAGGTTTTGTTAGCCCGGATACGCAGTATTTT,CASSEGFVSPDTQYF
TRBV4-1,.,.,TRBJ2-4,TGCGCCAGCAGCCAAGGAGGCCCGGCGGTCGGGGCCAAAAACATTCAGTACTTC,CASSQGGPAVGAKNIQYF
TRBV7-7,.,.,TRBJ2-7,TGTGCTAGCAGCTTAGCCGTAGACTACGAGCAGTACTTC,CASSLAVDYEQYF
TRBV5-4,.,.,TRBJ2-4,TGTGCCAGCAGCATTCCGGGGGTCGGGAACATTCAGTACTTC,CASSIPGVGNIQYF
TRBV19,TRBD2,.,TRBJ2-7,TGTGCCAGTAGCCTCACTAGCGGGAGTTCATATGTCTACGAGCAGTACTTC,CASSLTSGSSYVYEQYF
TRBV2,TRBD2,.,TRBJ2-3,TGTGCCAGCATCCCTAGCGGAGCCTTCACAGATACGCAGTATTTT,CASIPSGAFTDTQYF
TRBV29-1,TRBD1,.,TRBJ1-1,TGCAGCGGTACACAGGGGGCGGAAACTGAAGCTTTCTTT,CSGTQGAETEAFF
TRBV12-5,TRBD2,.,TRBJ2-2,TGTGCTAGTGGGCGGGAGGGCGGCACCGGGGAGCTGTTTTTT,CASGREGGTGELFF
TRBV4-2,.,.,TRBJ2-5,TGTGCCAGCAGCCTTGATTCCACAGGGACTAAAGAGACCCAGTACTTC,CASSLDSTGTKETQYF
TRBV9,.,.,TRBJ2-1,TGTGCCAGCAGCCCCCGATCAGGTCTTGCCCACTACAATGAGCAGTTCTTC,CASSPRSGLAHYNEQFF
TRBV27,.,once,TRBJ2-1,TGTGCCAGCAGTTTATCGCCAGACTACAATGAGCAGTTCTTC,CASSLSPDYNEQFF
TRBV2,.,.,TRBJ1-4,TGTGCCAGCAGTGGGAGTACTAATGAAAAACTGTTTTTT,CASSGSTNEKLFF
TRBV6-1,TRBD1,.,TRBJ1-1,TGTGCCAGCACCCGGACAGGGGTAACTGAAGCTTTCTTT,CASTRTGVTEAFF
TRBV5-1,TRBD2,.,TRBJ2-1,TGCGCCAGCAGCTTGCTAGCGGGACCCGGGAATGAGCAGTTCTTC,CASSLLAGPGNEQFF
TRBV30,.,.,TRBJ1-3,TGTGCCTGGTTAGACAGGCCTTCCTCTGGAAACACCATATATTTT,CAWLDRPSSGNTIYF
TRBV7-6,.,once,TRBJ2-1,TGTGCCAGCAGCTTAGGTCGTGGGGGGAATGAGCAGTTCTTC,CASSLGRGGNEQFF
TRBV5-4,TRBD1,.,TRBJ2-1,TGTGCCAGCAGCTCCGGACAGGGGAGGAATGAGCAGTTCTTC,CASSSGQGRNEQFF
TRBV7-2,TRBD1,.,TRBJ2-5,TGTGCCAGCACCTTGGGACAGGGGGCTGAACAGACCCAGTACTTC,CASTLGQGAEQTQYF
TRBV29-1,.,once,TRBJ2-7,TGCAACGAACCGACGCGGCCCTCCTACGAGCAGTACTTC,CNEPTRPSYEQYF
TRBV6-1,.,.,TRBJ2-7,TGTGCCAGCAGTGAGGAGACGGTCTACGAGCAGTACTTC,CASSEETVYEQYF
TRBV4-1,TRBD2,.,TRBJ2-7,TGCGCCAGCAGCCAGACCGGGACTAGCAATTCCTACGAGCAGTACTTC,CASSQTGTSNSYEQYF
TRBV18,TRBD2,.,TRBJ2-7,TGTGCCAGCTCACCACTGGCGGGACTACTCTACGAGCAGTACTTC,CASSPLAGLLYEQYF
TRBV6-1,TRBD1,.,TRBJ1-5,TGTGCCAGCAGTGACAGGGGGCGAGTTCAGCCCCAGCATTTT,CASSDRGRVQPQHF
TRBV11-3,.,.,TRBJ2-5,TGTGCCAGCAGCTCTATAACGGAGACCCAGTACTTC,CASSSITETQYF